A single sample gave rise to the 3 T cell receptor beta chains below, sequenced in a study of control samples from healthy donors and cancer patients. This table comes from immunoSEQ multiplex PCR, and its TCRdb copy is limited to in-frame clones, with some not included. This sample has about 51,000 clones, with 88% found just once. The sample comprised PBMCs. The receptors come from a man aged 50 to 60 with head and neck cancer.

The chain links TRBV7-2 to TRBJ1-3; no firm D call. Germline values: CDR1 SGHTA, CDR2 FQGNSA. This CDR3 region has 14 residues. Trimming took off 6 bases at V and 0 bases at J, with 9 bases between the two ends. In DNA form, the CDR3 reads TGTGCCAGCAGGGGGTGGGGCTCTGGAAACACCATATATTTT. It encodes CASRGWGSGNTIYF.

This clone was seen more than once but under ten times. Here the CDR3 reads CSVVEGAGQPQHF. In nucleotides, the CDR3 is TGCAGCGTTGTGGAGGGGGCTGGACAGCCCCAGCATTTT. The chain is built from TRBV29-1 and TRBJ1-5; 7 positions agree with TRBD1. CDR1 is SQVTM, CDR2 ANQGSEA, per germline. V shed 4 bases and J 7 bases; nucleotides not matched to a gene: 7. The CDR3 loop spans 13 amino acids.

V gene TRBV3-1 (or the pseudogene TRBV3-2) combines with J gene TRBJ2-2, with D possibly TRBD1 on 5 matching bases. This CDR3 is 16 amino acids long. The V end was cut by 0 bases, the J end by 0 bases, with 8 bases between. Looked up from germline, CDR1 is LGHDT and CDR2 is YNNKEL (reference sequence). CDR3 loop: CASSQEAGTNTGELFF. DNA of the CDR3: TGTGCCAGCAGCCAAGAGGCAGGGACGAACACCGGGGAGCTGTTTTTT.